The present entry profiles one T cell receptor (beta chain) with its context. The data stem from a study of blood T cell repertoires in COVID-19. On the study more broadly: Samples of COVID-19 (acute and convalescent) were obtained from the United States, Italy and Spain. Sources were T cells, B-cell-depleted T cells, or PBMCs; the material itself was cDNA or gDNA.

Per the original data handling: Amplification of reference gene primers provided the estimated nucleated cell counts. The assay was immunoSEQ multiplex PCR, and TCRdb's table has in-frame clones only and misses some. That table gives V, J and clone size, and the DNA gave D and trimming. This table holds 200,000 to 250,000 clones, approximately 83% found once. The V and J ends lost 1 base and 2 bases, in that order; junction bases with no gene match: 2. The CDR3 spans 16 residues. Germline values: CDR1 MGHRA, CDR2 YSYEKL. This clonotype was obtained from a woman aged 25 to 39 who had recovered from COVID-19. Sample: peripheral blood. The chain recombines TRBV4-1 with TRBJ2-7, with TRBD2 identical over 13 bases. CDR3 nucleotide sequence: TGCGCCAGCAGCCAAGGGACTAGCGGGAGAACCTACGAGCAGTACTTC. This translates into CASSQGTSGRTYEQYF.